The TCR beta chain under discussion was sequenced for a study of control samples from healthy donors and cancer patients. The table came from immunoSEQ multiplex PCR; TCRdb's copy has only in-frame clones and leaves some out. Of approximately 70,000 clones in the sample, over 85% were seen once. Trimming cost V 2 bases and J 4 bases, with 8 bases left between them. The CDR3 totals 13 residues. The rearrangement joins TRBV12-3 or TRBV12-4 to TRBJ1-2; D is unresolved. The receptor's source is a man aged 55 to 70 with lung cancer. The sample was PBMCs. Here the CDR3 reads CASSLTASYGYTF. DNA of the CDR3: TGTGCCAGCAGTTTAACAGCCAGCTATGGCTACACCTTC.